The clone carrying this TCR beta chain has at least ten counts. Its antigen is still unknown. This entry comes from a study of CD8 T cells in ankylosing spondylitis. Study-wide results and limits: According to the report, clones linked to the disease were significantly enriched in matched synovial fluid samples taken from ankylosing spondylitis patients. The study identified a TCR beta motif of about eight highly homologous variants that appeared characteristic of ankylosing spondylitis blood.

The ends were cut back, 10 bases at V and 1 base at J, with 20 bases in the middle. CDR1 is ENHRY, CDR2 SYGVKD, per germline. The CDR3 has 15 amino acids. TCRdb reanalysed the 5' RACE reads using MiXCR and keeps one entry per CDR3 protein. The sample gives some 800,000 distinct CDR3 sequences, around 11% of which show up once; approximately 0.5% is in the top ten. The origin of this receptor is a male donor with ankylosing spondylitis. The specimen sequenced was blood, either unsorted or a sorted T cell fraction (not recorded which). The V and J genes are TRBV10-3 and TRBJ2-7; TRBD2 is a possible D gene (5 bases). Here the CDR3 reads CATRTSPLRSYEQYF. CDR3 in DNA: TGTGCCACCAGAACTAGTCCTCTAAGGTCCTACGAGCAGTACTTC.